This TCR beta chain was captured in a study of T cells after yellow fever vaccination. General study results and limits: CD4 and CD8 compartments shared a small share of clonotypes. A faster peak, day 5 versus 15, was reached by the weaker secondary response. Contamination of FACS-sorted repertoires by abundant clonotypes from the bulk population could occur.

TCRdb reprocessed the 5' RACE reads with MiXCR, giving one entry per CDR3 protein. The data contain approximately 250,000 distinct CDR3 sequences, 3.6% of them seen just once; the ten biggest clones take up under 20%. This clonotype has just a few counts. Antigen specificity is unknown. With 1 base clipped from V and 4 bases from J, the junction kept 3 bases outside the gene matches. The CDR3 contains 14 residues. The germline gives CDR1 SGHNT, CDR2 YYREEE (reference sequence). V is TRBV5-4 and J is TRBJ2-5, with 8 bases lining up with TRBD1. This TCR came from a man between 18 and 29 years old who received the YFV17D yellow fever vaccine. The material was PBMCs, obtained 15 days after the yellow fever booster vaccination. CDR3 sequence (DNA): TGTGCCAGCAGCTTGCAGGGGGCCCCAGAGACCCAGTACTTC. It specifies CASSLQGAPETQYF.